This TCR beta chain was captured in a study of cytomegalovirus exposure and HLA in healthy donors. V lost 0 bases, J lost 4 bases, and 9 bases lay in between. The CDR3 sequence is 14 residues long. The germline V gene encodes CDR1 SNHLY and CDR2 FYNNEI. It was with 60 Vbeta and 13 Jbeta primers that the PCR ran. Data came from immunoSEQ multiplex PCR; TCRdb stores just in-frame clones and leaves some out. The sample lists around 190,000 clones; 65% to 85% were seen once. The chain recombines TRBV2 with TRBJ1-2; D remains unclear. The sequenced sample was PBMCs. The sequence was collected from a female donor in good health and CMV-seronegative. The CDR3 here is CASSEAQTIYGYTF. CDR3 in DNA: TGTGCCAGCAGTGAAGCGCAAACAATCTATGGCTACACCTTC.